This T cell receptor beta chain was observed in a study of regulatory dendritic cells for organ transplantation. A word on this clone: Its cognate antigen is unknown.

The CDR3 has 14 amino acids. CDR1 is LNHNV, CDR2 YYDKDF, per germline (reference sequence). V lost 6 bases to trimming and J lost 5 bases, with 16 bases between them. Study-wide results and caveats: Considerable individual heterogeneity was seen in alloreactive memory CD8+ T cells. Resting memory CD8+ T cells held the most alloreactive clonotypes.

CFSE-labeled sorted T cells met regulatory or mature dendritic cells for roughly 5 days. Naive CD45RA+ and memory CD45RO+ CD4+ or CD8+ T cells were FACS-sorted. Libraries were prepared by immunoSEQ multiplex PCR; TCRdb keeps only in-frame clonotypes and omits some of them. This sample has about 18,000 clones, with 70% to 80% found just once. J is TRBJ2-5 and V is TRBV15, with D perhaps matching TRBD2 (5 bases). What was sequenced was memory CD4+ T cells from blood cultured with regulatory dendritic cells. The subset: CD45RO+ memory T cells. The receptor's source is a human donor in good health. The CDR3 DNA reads TGTGCCACCAGTCCAGATCCGGGGTTGGAGACCCAGTACTTC. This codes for CATSPDPGLETQYF.